These 21 T cell receptor beta chains were all obtained from the same sample, sequenced in a study of T cells in Graves' hyperthyroidism and ophthalmopathy. Amplification yielded TCR beta CDR3 regions, with RNA transcripts as the source. Primed by the HTBI set, a first-round RT-PCR was run on the TCR CDR3. TCRdb reanalysed the multiplex PCR reads using MiXCR and keeps one entry per CDR3 protein. The sample shows 550,000 to 650,000 distinct CDR3 sequences, roughly 13% of them seen only once. Material: blood. The origin of the receptors is a woman aged 25 to 39 with Graves' hyperthyroidism that later progressed to Graves' ophthalmopathy.

This clonotype has ten or more counts. This chain uses TRBV9 with TRBJ2-5; 8 nucleotides align to TRBD2. This CDR3 is 15 amino acids long. V lost 0 bases, J lost 3 bases, and 4 bases stayed unmatched. Germline V gene lookup returns CDR1 SGDLS and CDR2 YYNGEE. The CDR3 here is CASSVGGTREETQYF. CDR3 nucleotides: TGTGCCAGCAGCGTAGGAGGGACTAGGGAAGAGACCCAGTACTTC.

Comment on this clonotype: Relative to the germline gene, one junction end is altered; a read error may explain this. The chain combines TRBV11-2 with TRBJ1-1; D is ambiguous. This CDR3 is 17 amino acids long. Germline V lookup: CDR1 SGHAT, CDR2 FQNNGV. The CDR3 is CASSLDPPIGMNTETFF. In DNA, the CDR3 is TGTGCCAGCAGCTTAGATCCCCCAATCGGGATGAACACTGAAACTTTCTTT. The complete variable domain, with remaining parts taken from reference TRBV11-2 and TRBJ1-1, reads EAGVAQSPRYKIIEKRQSVAFWCNPISGHATLYWYQQILGQGPKLLIQFQNNGVVDDSQLPKDRFSAERLKGVDSTLKIQPAKLEDSAVYLCASSLDPPIGMNTETFFGQGTRLTVV.

V usage is TRBV12-5 and J usage is TRBJ2-7; 7 nucleotides match TRBD1. J gave up 7 bases and V 5 bases, and 11 bases lay outside the gene matches. CDR1 is LGHNT, CDR2 FRNRAP, per germline. This CDR3 region has 14 residues. The CDR3 protein is CASGPPQGPGEQYF. DNA for the CDR3: TGTGCTAGTGGTCCCCCACAGGGGCCGGGGGAGCAGTACTTC.

In its sample, this clonotype was seen many times. This sequence joins TRBV12-3 or TRBV12-4 and TRBJ1-5, with 8 bases aligning to TRBD1. The trim removed 7 bases at V and 5 bases at J, leaving 16 bases unmatched. The CDR3 extends over 17 amino acids. CDR3 sequence reads: CASTSGTGGFADQPQHF. In DNA form, the CDR3 reads TGTGCCAGCACCTCCGGGACAGGAGGCTTCGCGGATCAGCCCCAGCATTTT.

This clonotype has ten or more counts. The chain carries TRBV10-3 and TRBJ2-5; 12 nucleotides line up with TRBD2. J gave up 4 bases and V 5 bases, and 5 bases lay outside the gene matches. The germline V gene encodes CDR1 ENHRY and CDR2 SYGVKD. The CDR3 has 15 residues. CDR3 amino acids: CAISRTSGTGETQYF. In nucleotides, the CDR3 is TGTGCCATCAGTCGGACTAGCGGGACAGGAGAGACCCAGTACTTC.

A single count supports this clonotype. This sequence joins TRBV6-2 or TRBV6-3 and TRBJ1-4; possibly TRBD1 for D (6 bases). This CDR3 is 15 amino acids long. V lost 5 bases and J 8 bases, leaving 18 bases between the germline ends. From germline, CDR1 is MNHEY and CDR2 SVGEGT. The chain's CDR3 is CASSDGTTVGEKLFF. DNA for the CDR3: TGTGCCAGCAGTGACGGGACAACGGTTGGGGAAAAACTGTTTTTT.

This clonotype was seen only a few times. This chain links TRBV19 with TRBJ2-1; 7 bases map to TRBD2. Germline loops: CDR1 LNHDA, CDR2 SQIVND (reference sequence). The CDR3 is 16 amino acids. V was pared by 4 bases and J by 6 bases, with 12 bases of the junction left unmatched. The CDR3 DNA reads TGTGCCAGTAGTAACCCGGGAGGTAGCGAGGCCAATGAGCAGTTCTTC. Translating it yields CASSNPGGSEANEQFF.

The rearrangement links TRBV3-1 to TRBJ1-4, with a weak D call TRBD1 (6 bases). The germline V gene has CDR1 LGHDT and CDR2 YNNKEL (reference sequence). Trimming pared 0 bases from V and 8 bases from J, leaving 13 bases between. This CDR3 contains 15 residues. CDR3 sequence (DNA): TGTGCCAGCAGCCAAGAAGGGGGGCGGTGGGAAAAACTGTTTTTT. Amino acid sequence: CASSQEGGRWEKLFF.

In this sample, this clonotype turned up many times. The chain is built from TRBV4-3 and TRBJ2-3, with D possibly TRBD2 on 5 matching bases. This CDR3 has 18 amino acids. Deletions cut 0 bases from V and 6 bases from J, with 22 bases between. In germline, CDR1 is LGHNA, CDR2 YSLEER. The CDR3 nucleotides read TGCGCCAGCAGCCAAGACTACCCTGGACCCGGAGGTCTGGATACGCAGTATTTT. Its protein product is CASSQDYPGPGGLDTQYF.

This clonotype has ten or more counts. This chain joins TRBV27 and TRBJ2-5, with a possible D match to TRBD1 (5 bases). The germline CDR1 and CDR2 sequences are MNHEY and SMNVEV (reference sequence). V lost 4 bases to trimming and J lost 7 bases, with 19 bases between them. The CDR3 spans 15 residues. The CDR3 nucleotides are TGTGCCAGCAGTTCTACGTTGACAGATTTTGGGACCCAGTACTTC. This codes for CASSSTLTDFGTQYF.

V is TRBV2 and J is TRBJ2-2, with 8 bases lining up with TRBD2. CDR1 and CDR2 (germline): SNHLY, FYNNEI. The V segment lost 6 bases and the J segment 0 bases; nucleotides outside the gene matches: 6. The CDR3 is 16 amino acids. This CDR3 is CASSGPGLANTGELFF. In DNA, the CDR3 is TGTGCCAGCAGCGGACCGGGACTAGCGAACACCGGGGAGCTGTTTTTT.

This clonotype showed up many times. The chain combines TRBV20-1 with TRBJ2-7; a possible D gene is TRBD2 (6 bases). V lost 3 bases to trimming and J lost 1 base, with 16 bases between them. The germline V gene encodes CDR1 DFQATT and CDR2 SNEGSKA (reference sequence). This CDR3 comprises 15 residues. The DNA for the CDR3 is TGCAGTGCTAGTCCCCGCGTTAGCGGATCCTACGAGCAGTACTTC. Translated, it gives CSASPRVSGSYEQYF.

The chain employs TRBV11-3 and TRBJ2-1, with 11 nucleotides matching TRBD2. V dropped 5 bases and J dropped 3; count of bases not matched to a gene: 9. The CDR3 contains 17 residues. CDR1 and CDR2 (germline): SGHNT, YENEEA. The CDR3 loop is CASSLSSGRVDYNEQFF. The CDR3 DNA reads TGTGCCAGCAGCCTCAGTAGCGGGAGGGTTGACTACAATGAGCAGTTCTTC.

This clonotype was detected many times. J is TRBJ1-1 and V is TRBV4-2, with 7 bases identical to TRBD1. This CDR3 is built from 13 residues. Trimming at V came to 0 bases and at J to 7 bases, leaving 2 bases not matched to a gene. Germline CDR1 is LGHNA and CDR2 is YNFKEQ. CDR3 DNA: TGTGCCAGCAGCCAAGACAGGGGGTTTGAAGCTTTCTTT. Its translation is CASSQDRGFEAFF.

Many counts were recorded for this clonotype. The rearrangement uses TRBV11-2 and TRBJ1-1, with D perhaps TRBD1 (5 bases). The CDR3 spans 15 residues. The germline V and J ends were trimmed by 1 base and 4 bases, with 13 bases remaining between them. Germline V CDR1 and CDR2: SGHAT, FQNNGV. The CDR3 DNA is TGTGCCAGCAGCTTAGTGGCGACAGCATCCACTGAAGCTTTCTTT. Protein sequence: CASSLVATASTEAFF.

This clonotype was seen ten or more times. The chain links TRBV11-3 to TRBJ2-7; D assignment may be TRBD1 or TRBD2 (5 bases each). Germline assignment: CDR1 SGHNT and CDR2 YENEEA. This CDR3 contains 16 residues. V shed 5 bases and J shed 2 bases, with 19 bases lying between them. The CDR3 bases are TGTGCCAGCAGCGGCGCTGGGCCAGGGAGTACCTACGAGCAGTACTTC. This translates into CASSGAGPGSTYEQYF.

This clonotype was detected a few times. The J gene is TRBJ2-1, the V gene TRBV12-3 or TRBV12-4, with D hard to call. Trimming cost V 3 bases and J 4 bases, with 10 bases left between them. This CDR3 region has 14 residues. This CDR3 reads CASSLPGQYNEQFF. The CDR3 coding sequence is TGTGCCAGCAGTTTGCCGGGCCAGTACAATGAGCAGTTCTTC.

This clonotype was seen many times. This rearrangement joins TRBV12-3 or TRBV12-4 to TRBJ1-5; weak D call: TRBD1 (6 bases). V shed 7 bases and J shed 0 bases, with 13 bases lying between them. CDR3 size: 15 residues. As DNA, the CDR3 is TGTGCCAGCACCTTTGGGGGGGCTAGCAATCAGCCCCAGCATTTT. It encodes CASTFGGASNQPQHF.

This clonotype was recorded many times. The CDR3 DNA reads TGTGCCAGCAGGCCTGCAGGGGTCAGCAATCAGCCCCAGCATTTT. Translation gives CASRPAGVSNQPQHF. The chain combines TRBV6-1 with TRBJ1-5; D may be TRBD1 (6 bases). The CDR3 is 15 residues long. Trimming removed 6 bases from V and 1 base from J, with 13 bases in between. Per germline, CDR1 MNHNS and CDR2 SASEGT.

This clonotype was counted many times. The V and J genes are TRBV19 and TRBJ1-1, with TRBD1 identical over 8 bases. The CDR3 totals 15 residues. The V gene end was trimmed by 4 bases and the J gene end by 6 bases; junction bases not matched to a gene: 10. Germline assignment: CDR1 LNHDA and CDR2 SQIVND (reference sequence). CDR3 sequence reads: CASSRYTGGAAEAFF. The CDR3 DNA follows: TGTGCCAGTAGTAGATATACAGGGGGAGCCGCTGAAGCTTTCTTT.

In this sample, this clonotype turned up once. One base away lies a much larger clone, so this may be a sequencing read error. The V call is TRBV7-2, the J call TRBJ2-3; weak D call: TRBD2 (6 bases). CDR3 length equals 11 residues. CDR1 SGHTA and CDR2 FQGNSA come from the germline V gene. Trimming took off 5 bases at V and 6 bases at J, with 6 bases between the two ends. CDR3 sequence reads: CASSGRDTQYF. The CDR3 nucleotides are TGTGCCAGCAGCGGGAGGGATACGCAGTATTTT. The full variable domain, completed using reference TRBV7-2 and TRBJ2-3, is GAGVSQSPSNKVTEKGKDVELRCDPISGHTALYWYRQSLGQGLEFLIYFQGNSAPDKSGLPSDRFSAERTGGSVSTLTIQRTQQEDSAVYLCASSGRDTQYFGPGTRLTVL.